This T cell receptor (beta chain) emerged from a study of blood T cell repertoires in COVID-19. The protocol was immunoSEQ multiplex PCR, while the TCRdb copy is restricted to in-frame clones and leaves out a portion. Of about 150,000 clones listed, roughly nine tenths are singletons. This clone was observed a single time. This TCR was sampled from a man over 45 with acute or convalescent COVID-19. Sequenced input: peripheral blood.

CDR3 protein: CASLQGELHEQYV. For the CDR3, the DNA is TGTGCCAGCCTACAGGGGGAGCTACACGAGCAGTACGTC. V usage is TRBV21-1 and J usage is TRBJ2-7; the table's D call, TRBD1, has no DNA check behind it. TRBV21-1 is noted as a pseudogene. This CDR3 comprises 13 residues.